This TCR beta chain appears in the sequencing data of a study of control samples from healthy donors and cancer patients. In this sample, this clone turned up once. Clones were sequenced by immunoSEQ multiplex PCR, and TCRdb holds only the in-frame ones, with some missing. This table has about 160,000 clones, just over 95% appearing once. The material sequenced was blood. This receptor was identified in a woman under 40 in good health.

The CDR3 DNA follows: TGTGCCAGCTCACCAAGAGGGACTAGGGAAGAGACCCAGTACTTC. It is translated as CASSPRGTREETQYF. The V call is TRBV18, the J call TRBJ2-5; 8 nucleotides align to TRBD2. The CDR3 has 15 amino acids. Germline CDR1 is KGHSH and CDR2 is LQKENI. V shed 2 bases, J shed 3 bases, and the junction held 5 bases outside the gene matches.